This TCR beta chain was retrieved from a study of Graves' ophthalmopathy and Graves' hyperthyroidism. At the level of the study: Peripheral blood sampling occurred at initial diagnosis, before any treatment.

Exclusion applied to patients with other autoimmune diseases, uncontrolled infections, pregnancy or lactation. A diagnosis was made from clinical symptoms together with serum thyroxine, TRAb, thyroid ultrasound and orbital computed tomography. TCR beta CDR3 regions were amplified from RNA transcripts. First-round RT-PCR used HTBI primers; second-round multiplex PCR followed. TCRdb re-analysed the multiplex PCR reads in MiXCR, keeping a single row per CDR3 protein. The sample yields about 160,000 distinct CDR3 sequences, 30% to 45% seen once. Worth noting for this clonotype: The antigen is not known.

Trimming cost V 6 bases and J 3 bases; bases outside gene matches: 9. This CDR3 is 14 amino acids long. Germline V lookup: CDR1 DFQATT, CDR2 SNEGSKA (reference sequence). Findings and caveats of the study: Ophthalmopathy cases were distinguished from stable hyperthyroidism by a 13-signature model, reaching 87.88% sensitivity and over 80% specificity.

The sequence came from a man aged 30-40 years with Graves' ophthalmopathy. Sequenced input: peripheral blood. J is TRBJ2-5 and V is TRBV20-1; 8 bases align to TRBD2. The CDR3 bases are TGCAGTGCCCTCACCCCGGGGGGGAAAGAGACCCAGTACTTC. This codes for CSALTPGGKETQYF.